Listed here are 19 T cell receptor beta chains from one sample, sequenced in a study of CD8+ T cells in alopecia areata. RNA was isolated and reverse transcribed to cDNA, the sequencing template. Using immunoSEQ multiplex PCR, the repertoire was profiled, and TCRdb retains in-frame clones only, with some absent. The sample consists of 65,000 to 90,000 clones, around 54% of them appearing once. The source material was NKG2D-high CD8+ T cells sorted from blood. All receptors derive from a human donor with alopecia areata.

This clone was observed once. This chain uses TRBV4-1 with TRBJ1-2, with D possibly TRBD1 on 5 matching bases. V was shortened by 0 bases and J by 5 bases, with 10 bases between the two germline ends. The CDR3 is made up of 14 amino acids. CDR1 and CDR2 from the germline V gene are MGHRA and YSYEKL. The CDR3 region is CASSQDQGPYGYTF. CDR3 coding DNA: TGCGCCAGCAGCCAAGATCAGGGCCCGTATGGCTACACCTTC.

This clone showed up just once. The V gene is TRBV28, the J gene TRBJ2-7; 8 nucleotides line up with TRBD1. The CDR3 consists of 13 residues. The germline gives CDR1 MDHEN, CDR2 SYDVKM. V lost 6 bases, J lost 6 bases, and 7 bases stayed unmatched. CDR3 loop: CASSPLGTGEQYF. The CDR3 DNA sequence: TGTGCCAGCAGCCCTCTTGGGACAGGCGAGCAGTACTTC.

This clone was seen a handful of times. The chain carries TRBV14 and TRBJ2-7, with 9 nucleotides matching TRBD2. Germline trimming cut 3 bases from V and 2 bases from J; bases unmatched to any gene: 2. CDR3 length equals 14 residues. CDR1 and CDR2 (germline): SGHDN, FVKESK. CDR3 in DNA: TGTGCCAGCAGCCAGCGACTAGCGGCCTACGAGCAGTACTTC. Translation gives CASSQRLAAYEQYF.

The sample holds a few counts of this clone. The rearrangement uses TRBV10-3 and TRBJ2-2; no clear D. CDR1 ENHRY and CDR2 SYGVKD come from the germline V gene. The CDR3 contains 12 residues. V dropped 11 bases and J dropped 0 bases, with 7 bases sitting between them. CDR3 DNA sequence: TGTGCCGCGTCCTCGAACACCGGGGAGCTGTTTTTT. Translating it yields CAASSNTGELFF.

This rearrangement joins TRBV23-1 to TRBJ2-7; 9 bases agree with TRBD1. TRBV23-1 is flagged as an ORF with uncertain function. V was pared by 0 bases and J by 1 base, with 4 bases of the junction left unmatched. The CDR3 has 16 residues. CDR3 protein: CASSQSGTGLSYEQYF. For the CDR3, the DNA is TGCGCCAGCAGTCAATCAGGGACAGGGTTATCCTACGAGCAGTACTTC.

This clone was seen only a few times. J is TRBJ2-7 and V is TRBV10-3, with TRBD1 matching over 9 bases. This CDR3 is built from 14 residues. V lost 6 bases to trimming and J lost 1 base; unmatched junction nucleotides: 4. The germline V gene has CDR1 ENHRY and CDR2 SYGVKD. As DNA, the CDR3 is TGTGCCATCAGCCCAGGGACAGGGTCCTACGAGCAGTACTTC. It specifies CAISPGTGSYEQYF.

For the CDR3, the DNA is TGCAGCGTTCGGTCTCCCCGCCAAAGCTCTGGGGCCAACGTCCTGACTTTC. Translation gives CSVRSPRQSSGANVLTF. V and J are TRBV29-1 and TRBJ2-6; D is ambiguous. V lost 5 bases and J 0 bases, leaving 17 bases between the germline ends. This CDR3 contains 17 residues. CDR1 and CDR2 (germline): SQVTM, ANQGSEA.

This clone was seen a handful of times. The V call is TRBV29-1, the J call TRBJ2-3; 11 bases fit TRBD2. After removal of 3 bases from V and 6 bases from J, the junction contained 14 bases not matched to a gene. The CDR3 totals 17 residues. Germline-derived CDR1 and CDR2 are SQVTM and ANQGSEA. The DNA for the CDR3 is TGCAGCGTTGATTATATTTGGACTAGCGGGTCTGGGGATACGCAGTATTTT. Its translation: CSVDYIWTSGSGDTQYF.

This clone was observed a few times. The rearrangement uses TRBV29-1 and TRBJ2-1; the match to TRBD2 covers 10 bases. Trimming took 1 base from V and 4 from J; bases not matched to a gene: 4. Germline values: CDR1 SQVTM, CDR2 ANQGSEA. CDR3 size: 15 residues. The CDR3 bases are TGCAGCGTTGAAGGGCTAGCGGGAGCGTACAATGAGCAGTTCTTC. Encoded protein: CSVEGLAGAYNEQFF.

The rearrangement uses TRBV4-1 and TRBJ2-5; D is undetermined. Germline lookup yields CDR1 MGHRA and CDR2 YSYEKL. V was shortened by 0 bases and J by 5 bases, with 7 bases between the two germline ends. There are 13 residues in the CDR3. CDR3 nucleotides: TGCGCCAGCAGCCAAGACCGCCTCGAGACCCAGTACTTC. This codes for CASSQDRLETQYF.

This rearrangement joins TRBV30 to TRBJ2-7; TRBD1 agrees at 9 bases. This CDR3 has 14 residues. With 4 bases clipped from V and 6 bases from J, the junction kept 10 bases outside the gene matches. Germline V CDR1 and CDR2: GTSNPN, SVGIG (reference sequence). In nucleotides, the CDR3 is TGTGCCTGGATAGACAGGGGGGAGTTGGGCGAGCAGTACTTC. Residues: CAWIDRGELGEQYF.

This clone appeared a few times. The chain combines TRBV5-4 with TRBJ1-1, with D maybe TRBD1 (5 bases). CDR1 is SGHNT and CDR2 is YYREEE in the germline V gene (reference sequence). The CDR3 is 12 residues long. V lost 4 bases and J lost 7, with 11 bases in between. CDR3 DNA: TGTGCCAGCAGCGTGGACACGGATGAAGCTTTCTTT. Translated: CASSVDTDEAFF.

The chain is built from TRBV14 and TRBJ2-1; 11 nucleotides align to TRBD2. This CDR3 region has 16 residues. Looked up from germline, CDR1 is SGHDN and CDR2 is FVKESK. The trim removed 4 bases at V and 2 bases at J, leaving 4 bases unmatched. CDR3 loop: CASSPIAGGAYNEQFF. In nucleotides, the CDR3 is TGTGCCAGCAGCCCGATAGCGGGGGGGGCCTACAATGAGCAGTTCTTC.

This sequence joins TRBV6-6 and TRBJ2-1; D is perhaps TRBD1 or TRBD2 (5 bases each). Trimming stripped 2 bases from V and 15 bases from J, with 14 bases between. CDR1 and CDR2 from the germline V gene are MNHNY and SVGAGI (reference sequence). CDR3 length equals 12 residues. The CDR3 loop reads CASSYAGAVGFF. CDR3 coding DNA: TGTGCCAGCAGTTACGCCGGGGCGGTGGGGTTCTTC.

This clone is a singleton in its sample. The CDR3 spells CASSSRFTYEQYF. In nucleotides, the CDR3 is TGTGCCAGCAGTTCCCGCTTTACCTACGAGCAGTACTTC. This chain connects TRBV27 to TRBJ2-7; D call uncertain. The germline V gene has CDR1 MNHEY and CDR2 SMNVEV (reference sequence). Trimming removed 4 bases from V and 2 bases from J, with 9 bases in between. This CDR3 contains 13 residues.

The chain employs TRBV25-1 and TRBJ2-5; TRBD2 aligns across 8 bases. Germline values: CDR1 MGHDK, CDR2 SYGVNS. CDR3 length: 14 amino acids. V dropped 8 bases and J dropped 2; count of bases not matched to a gene: 7. CDR3: CASHSRGGQETQYF. The CDR3 DNA reads as TGTGCCAGCCACTCCCGGGGGGGGCAAGAGACCCAGTACTTC.

This clone has a single count. V usage is TRBV29-1 and J usage is TRBJ1-1; 9 nucleotides match TRBD1. V shed 6 bases and J 6 bases; nucleotides not matched to a gene: 5. The V gene's germline CDR1 is SQVTM and CDR2 ANQGSEA. The CDR3 sequence is 12 residues long. The CDR3 nucleotides read TGCAGCGTCCAGGACAGGGGACCTGAAGCTTTCTTT. Translated, it gives CSVQDRGPEAFF.

This rearrangement joins TRBV27 to TRBJ2-1; D not certain. The germline CDR1 and CDR2 sequences are MNHEY and SMNVEV (reference sequence). This CDR3 is 14 amino acids long. Trimming took off 3 bases at V and 0 bases at J, with 6 bases between the two ends. The CDR3 is CASSLQSSYNEQFF. For the CDR3, the DNA is TGTGCCAGCAGTTTGCAGAGCTCCTACAATGAGCAGTTCTTC.

The chain joins TRBV27 to TRBJ1-6; 12 nucleotides line up with TRBD1. CDR3 length equals 17 residues. After removal of 2 bases from V and 9 bases from J, the junction contained 8 bases not matched to a gene. Germline V gene lookup returns CDR1 MNHEY and CDR2 SMNVEV (reference sequence). CDR3: CASSLRPGQGAGSPLHF. CDR3 DNA: TGTGCCAGCAGTTTACGGCCGGGACAGGGGGCCGGTTCACCCCTCCACTTT.